The next 25 T cell receptor beta chains were all read from a single sample in a study of long-term antiretroviral therapy in people with HIV. Researchers ran immunoSEQ v3.0 at survey level. The method was immunoSEQ multiplex PCR; TCRdb's version includes in-frame clones alone and lacks a portion of them. The sample has 25,000 to 35,000 clones, 85% to 95% seen once; the top ten hold approximately 10%. Sample: unsorted PBMCs, taken 6.2 years after starting antiretroviral therapy. These receptors came from a man between 35 and 55 years old with HIV.

This chain uses TRBV11-2 with TRBJ1-1; D is undetermined. Trimming took 0 bases from V and 1 from J, leaving 15 bases between them. CDR1 SGHAT and CDR2 FQNNGV come from the germline V gene. The CDR3 consists of 17 residues. The CDR3 bases are TGTGCCAGCAGCTTAGAAGTTTGGTCAGAGCAGAACACTGAAGCTTTCTTT. Its translation: CASSLEVWSEQNTEAFF.

The chain employs TRBV14 and TRBJ1-1, with unresolved D. The CDR3 contains 14 residues. Germline-derived CDR1 and CDR2 are SGHDN and FVKESK. The V and J ends lost 3 bases and 6 bases respectively, with 14 bases between them. The CDR3 sequence: CASSHRSFLSEAFF. Here the CDR3 DNA reads TGTGCCAGCAGCCACCGCAGCTTCTTGTCTGAAGCTTTCTTT.

The chain uses TRBV19 and TRBJ1-3; TRBD1 matches 7 bases. The CDR3 has 16 residues. The V gene's germline CDR1 is LNHDA and CDR2 SQIVND (reference sequence). Germline trimming cut 3 bases from V and 2 bases from J; bases unmatched to any gene: 7. CDR3 bases: TGTGCCAGTAGTATGGGCAGGGGGAAGGCTGGAAACACCATATATTTT. This gives the protein CASSMGRGKAGNTIYF.

The chain combines TRBV6-6 with TRBJ2-7; tentative D call: TRBD2 (6 bases). The CDR3 sequence is 14 residues long. Trimming cost V 6 bases and J 8 bases, with 20 bases left between them. The germline V gene has CDR1 MNHNY and CDR2 SVGAGI (reference sequence). The CDR3 sequence: CASSIYRRGWQQYF. Here the CDR3 DNA reads TGTGCCAGCAGCATATATCGGAGGGGCTGGCAGCAGTACTTC.

The V and J genes are TRBV6-5 and TRBJ2-1; D assignment may be TRBD1 or TRBD2 (5 bases each). Germline V lookup: CDR1 MNHEY, CDR2 SVGAGI. Deletions cut 6 bases from V and 2 bases from J, with 14 bases between. The CDR3 extends over 15 amino acids. The CDR3 nucleotides read TGTGCCAGCAGATCCGAGGGGAATGCCTACAATGAGCAGTTCTTC. Translation: CASRSEGNAYNEQFF.

The chain employs TRBV7-2 and TRBJ1-1, with D possibly TRBD1 on 5 matching bases. The CDR3 has 16 amino acids. V was clipped by 1 base and J by 4 bases, with 16 bases between them. The germline gives CDR1 SGHTA, CDR2 FQGNSA. Here the CDR3 reads CASSLGQGRGGTEAFF. CDR3 sequence (DNA): TGTGCCAGCAGCTTAGGGCAGGGTAGGGGTGGCACTGAAGCTTTCTTT.

The chain uses TRBV15 and TRBJ2-7, with 8 bases that match TRBD1. The germline CDR1 and CDR2 sequences are LNHNV and YYDKDF (reference sequence). There are 17 residues in the CDR3. With 3 bases clipped from V and 0 bases from J, the junction kept 10 bases outside the gene matches. The CDR3 DNA is TGTGCCACCAGCAGGAAAAAACAGGGGGTATCCTCCTACGAGCAGTACTTC. It codes for CATSRKKQGVSSYEQYF. Complete variable domain (other parts from reference TRBV15 and TRBJ2-7): DAMVIQNPRYQVTQFGKPVTLSCSQTLNHNVMYWYQQKSSQAPKLLFHYYDKDFNNEADTPDNFQSRRPNTSFCFLDIRSPGLGDTAMYLCATSRKKQGVSSYEQYFGPGTRLTVT.

V usage is TRBV6-1 and J usage is TRBJ1-2, with D possibly matching TRBD1 (5 bases). Trimming took off 5 bases at V and 14 bases at J, with 12 bases between the two ends. CDR1 MNHNS and CDR2 SASEGT come from the germline V gene. The CDR3 has 10 amino acids. The CDR3 region has the DNA TGTGCCAGCAGTACGGGGACTTATACCTTC. It yields the protein CASSTGTYTF.

The chain combines TRBV6-5 with TRBJ1-2; possible D gene TRBD1, 5 bases. Germline lookup yields CDR1 MNHEY and CDR2 SVGAGI. Trimming took off 5 bases at V and 11 bases at J, with 12 bases between the two ends. The CDR3 extends over 11 amino acids. The CDR3 DNA follows: TGTGCCAGCAGTGAATGGGGCGGTTACACCTTC. It translates to CASSEWGGYTF.

The CDR3 loop reads CASSFKIYTEAFF. The CDR3 DNA sequence: TGTGCCAGCAGCTTCAAGATTTACACTGAAGCTTTCTTT. The J gene is TRBJ1-1, the V gene TRBV27, with no clear D. Germline-derived CDR1 and CDR2 are MNHEY and SMNVEV (reference sequence). The CDR3 is 13 residues long. Trimming removed 6 bases from V and 3 bases from J, with 11 bases in between.

The chain carries TRBV4-3 and TRBJ1-2; D perhaps matches TRBD1 (5 bases). V was cut by 0 bases and J by 6 bases, with 8 bases left in between. Germline CDR1 is LGHNA and CDR2 is YSLEER. This CDR3 region has 13 residues. For the CDR3, the DNA is TGCGCCAGCAGCCAAGATGGGGGTAATGGCTACACCTTC. Its protein product is CASSQDGGNGYTF.

The chain carries TRBV13 and TRBJ1-2; no reliable D call. The V and J ends lost 4 bases and 8 bases respectively, with 14 bases between them. Germline values: CDR1 PRHDT, CDR2 FYEKMQ (reference sequence). The CDR3 is 13 residues long. The CDR3 loop reads CASSWGGGGGYTF. The CDR3 DNA is TGTGCCAGCAGCTGGGGTGGTGGAGGCGGCTACACCTTC.

CDR3 coding DNA: TGTGCCAGCAGCCTCGCAGGAAACACCATATATTTT. This translates into CASSLAGNTIYF. The gene calls are TRBV14 and TRBJ1-3, with D unclear. Trimming shortened V by 4 bases and J by 4 bases, and 5 bases separated the two germline ends. Germline-derived CDR1 and CDR2 are SGHDN and FVKESK. The CDR3 is 12 amino acids.

The V gene is TRBV7-8, the J gene TRBJ2-2; a possible D gene is TRBD1 (6 bases). Germline values: CDR1 SGHVS, CDR2 FQNEAQ. This CDR3 has 16 amino acids. The V and J ends lost 5 bases and 4 bases respectively, with 17 bases between them. The CDR3 sequence is CASSPIGGEVTGELFF. CDR3 nucleotide sequence: TGTGCCAGCAGCCCCATAGGGGGAGAGGTCACCGGGGAGCTGTTTTTT.

This clone appeared a few times. V usage is TRBV7-3 and J usage is TRBJ2-2, with a weak D call TRBD1 (7 bases). CDR1 and CDR2 from the germline V gene are SGHTA and FQGTGA. V was shortened by 4 bases and J by 0 bases, with 12 bases between the two germline ends. CDR3 length: 16 residues. CDR3 in DNA: TGTGCCAGCAGCTGGGGGGACAGATCGAACACCGGGGAGCTGTTTTTT. Protein sequence: CASSWGDRSNTGELFF.

The gene calls are TRBV7-6 and TRBJ2-7; D may be TRBD2 (6 bases). CDR1 and CDR2 from the germline V gene are SGHVS and FNYEAQ. CDR3 length equals 16 residues. V lost 5 bases and J lost 0, with 17 bases in between. The CDR3 sequence: CASSPWRDASSYEQYF. The CDR3 DNA sequence: TGTGCCAGCAGCCCATGGCGGGACGCTAGCTCCTACGAGCAGTACTTC.

This sequence joins TRBV6-4 and TRBJ2-3; 10 positions agree with TRBD2. The CDR3 has 16 amino acids. V shed 0 bases, J shed 2 bases, and the junction held 2 bases outside the gene matches. Looked up from germline, CDR1 is MRHNA and CDR2 is SNTAGT. The CDR3 is CASSDSSGGHTDTQYF. DNA for the CDR3: TGTGCCAGCAGTGACTCTAGCGGGGGGCACACAGATACGCAGTATTTT.

This rearrangement joins TRBV25-1 to TRBJ1-6; D remains unclear. The germline V gene encodes CDR1 MGHDK and CDR2 SYGVNS. The germline V and J ends were trimmed by 2 bases and 9 bases, with 5 bases remaining between them. There are 12 residues in the CDR3. In DNA form, the CDR3 reads TGTGCCAGCAGTGAAATGACTTCACCCCTCCACTTT. It translates to CASSEMTSPLHF.

The genes are TRBV6-1 and TRBJ2-7; D call uncertain. Trimming stripped 5 bases from V and 4 bases from J, with 9 bases between. The CDR3 extends over 12 amino acids. Germline V lookup: CDR1 MNHNS, CDR2 SASEGT. CDR3 sequence (DNA): TGTGCCAGCAGTTTAGGTGGGTACGAGCAGTACTTC. Translating gives CASSLGGYEQYF.

This clone was seen a handful of times. The rearrangement uses TRBV11-1 and TRBJ1-1; no reliable D call. The CDR3 covers 12 residues. Germline assignment: CDR1 SGHAT and CDR2 FQDESV (reference sequence). The V and J ends lost 5 bases and 6 bases respectively, with 10 bases between them. CDR3 loop: CASSTVWAEAFF. The CDR3 nucleotides read TGTGCCAGCAGCACCGTATGGGCTGAAGCTTTCTTT.

The chain combines TRBV29-1 with TRBJ2-3; D is tentatively TRBD1 or TRBD2 (6 bases each). Germline lookup yields CDR1 SQVTM and CDR2 ANQGSEA. The CDR3 length is 16 residues. The germline V and J ends were trimmed by 6 bases and 0 bases, with 19 bases remaining between them. CDR3 bases: TGCAGCGTGGGGGGCGTTACGGGTGCCAGCACAGATACGCAGTATTTT. Protein: CSVGGVTGASTDTQYF.

V usage is TRBV15 and J usage is TRBJ2-7; 9 nucleotides line up with TRBD2. Germline V gene lookup returns CDR1 LNHNV and CDR2 YYDKDF (reference sequence). The CDR3 totals 15 residues. The V and J ends lost 3 bases and 4 bases, in that order; junction bases with no gene match: 7. For the CDR3, the DNA is TGTGCCACCAGCAGTGGCGGGGGGGCCGGTTACGAGCAGTACTTC. Translated: CATSSGGGAGYEQYF. Full variable domain (rest looked up from reference TRBV15 and TRBJ2-7): DAMVIQNPRYQVTQFGKPVTLSCSQTLNHNVMYWYQQKSSQAPKLLFHYYDKDFNNEADTPDNFQSRRPNTSFCFLDIRSPGLGDTAMYLCATSSGGGAGYEQYFGPGTRLTVT.

This rearrangement joins TRBV30 to TRBJ1-5; D may be TRBD1 (6 bases). Trimming stripped 0 bases from V and 1 base from J, with 19 bases between. In germline, CDR1 is GTSNPN, CDR2 SVGIG (reference sequence). The CDR3 has 18 amino acids. CDR3 sequence (DNA): TGTGCCTGGAGTGTACTGTACAGGGAGTCAGAGAGCAATCAGCCCCAGCATTTT. This translates into CAWSVLYRESESNQPQHF.

The chain combines TRBV10-2 with TRBJ1-1, with no clear D. The CDR3 is 13 amino acids. Germline-derived CDR1 and CDR2 are WSHSY and SAAADI. V lost 5 bases, J lost 7 bases, and 14 bases lay in between. The CDR3: CASSPFDGNEAFF. CDR3 in DNA: TGCGCCAGCAGTCCCTTTGATGGAAATGAAGCTTTCTTT.

The V call is TRBV29-1, the J call TRBJ2-2; possible D gene TRBD1, 6 bases. Germline V lookup: CDR1 SQVTM, CDR2 ANQGSEA. V was trimmed by 7 bases and J by 4 bases, leaving 13 bases between them. The CDR3 length is 13 residues. DNA of the CDR3: TGCAGCGGTGGTGAAGGGGGCACCGGGGAGCTGTTTTTT. It specifies CSGGEGGTGELFF.